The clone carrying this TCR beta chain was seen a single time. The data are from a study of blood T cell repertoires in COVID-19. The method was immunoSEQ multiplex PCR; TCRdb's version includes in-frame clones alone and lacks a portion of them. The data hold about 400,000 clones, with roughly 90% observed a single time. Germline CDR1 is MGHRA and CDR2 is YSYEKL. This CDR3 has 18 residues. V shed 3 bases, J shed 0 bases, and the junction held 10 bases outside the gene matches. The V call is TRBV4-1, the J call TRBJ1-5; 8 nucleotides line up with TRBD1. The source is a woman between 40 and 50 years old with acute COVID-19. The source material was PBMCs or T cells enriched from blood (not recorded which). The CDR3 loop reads CASSQDGQGRGSNQPQHF. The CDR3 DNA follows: TGCGCCAGCAGCCAGGACGGACAGGGACGGGGTAGCAATCAGCCCCAGCATTTT.